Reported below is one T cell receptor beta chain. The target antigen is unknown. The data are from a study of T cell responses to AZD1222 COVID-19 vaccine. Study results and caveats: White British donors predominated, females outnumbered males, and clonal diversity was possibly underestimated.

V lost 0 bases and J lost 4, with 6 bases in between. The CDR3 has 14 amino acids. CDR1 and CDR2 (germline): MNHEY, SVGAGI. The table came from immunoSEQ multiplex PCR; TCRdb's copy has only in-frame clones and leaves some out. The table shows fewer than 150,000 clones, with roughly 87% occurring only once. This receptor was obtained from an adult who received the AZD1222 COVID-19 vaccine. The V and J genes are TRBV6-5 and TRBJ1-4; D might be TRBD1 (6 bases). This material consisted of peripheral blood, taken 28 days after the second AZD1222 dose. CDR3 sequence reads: CASSYSGGNEKLFF. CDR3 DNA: TGTGCCAGCAGTTACTCAGGGGGTAATGAAAAACTGTTTTTT.